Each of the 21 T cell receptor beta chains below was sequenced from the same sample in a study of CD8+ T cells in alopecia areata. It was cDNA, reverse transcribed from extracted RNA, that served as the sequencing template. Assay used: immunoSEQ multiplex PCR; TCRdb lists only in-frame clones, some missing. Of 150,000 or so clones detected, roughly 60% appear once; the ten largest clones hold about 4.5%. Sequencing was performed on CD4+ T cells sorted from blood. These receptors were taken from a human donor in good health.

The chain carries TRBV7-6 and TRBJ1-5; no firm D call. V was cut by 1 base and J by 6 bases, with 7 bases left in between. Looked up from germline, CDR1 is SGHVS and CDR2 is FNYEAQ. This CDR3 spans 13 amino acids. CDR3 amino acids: CASSLGGFQPQHF. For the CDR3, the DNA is TGTGCCAGCAGCTTAGGCGGGTTTCAGCCCCAGCATTTT.

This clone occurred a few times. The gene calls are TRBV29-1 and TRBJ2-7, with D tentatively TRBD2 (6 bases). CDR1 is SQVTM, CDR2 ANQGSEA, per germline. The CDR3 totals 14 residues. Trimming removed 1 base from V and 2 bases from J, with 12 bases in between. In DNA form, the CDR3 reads TGCAGCGTTGAAGTGGGAGGCCCACCCTACGAGCAGTACTTC. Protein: CSVEVGGPPYEQYF.

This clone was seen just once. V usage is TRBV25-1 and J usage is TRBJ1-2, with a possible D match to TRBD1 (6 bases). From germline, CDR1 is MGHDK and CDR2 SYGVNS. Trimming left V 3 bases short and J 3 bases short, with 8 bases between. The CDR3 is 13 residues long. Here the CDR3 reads CASSDRTDYGYTF. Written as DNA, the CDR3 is TGTGCCAGCAGTGATAGGACAGACTATGGCTACACCTTC.

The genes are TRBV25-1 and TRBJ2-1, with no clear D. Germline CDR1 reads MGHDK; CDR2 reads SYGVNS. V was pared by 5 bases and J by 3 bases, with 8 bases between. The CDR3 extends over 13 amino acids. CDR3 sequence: CASSREGYNEQFF. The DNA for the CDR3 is TGTGCCAGCAGTAGAGAAGGCTACAATGAGCAGTTCTTC.

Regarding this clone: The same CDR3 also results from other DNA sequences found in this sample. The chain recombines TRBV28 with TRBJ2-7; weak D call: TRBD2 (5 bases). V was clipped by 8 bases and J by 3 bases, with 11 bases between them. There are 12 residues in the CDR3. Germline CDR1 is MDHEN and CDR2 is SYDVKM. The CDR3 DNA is TGTGCCAGCTCCCTTGCGGGCTACGAGCAGTACTTC. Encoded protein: CASSLAGYEQYF. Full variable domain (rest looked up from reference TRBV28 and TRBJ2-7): DVKVTQSSRYLVKRTGEKVFLECVQDMDHENMFWYRQDPGLGLRLIYFSYDVKMKEKGDIPEGYSVSREKKERFSLILESASTNQTSMYLCASSLAGYEQYFGPGTRLTVT.

The CDR3 reads CAWIPPGQGPTEAFF. The CDR3 coding sequence is TGTGCCTGGATTCCGCCGGGACAGGGACCTACTGAAGCTTTCTTT. This rearrangement joins TRBV30 to TRBJ1-1, with TRBD1 matching over 9 bases. The germline V gene has CDR1 GTSNPN and CDR2 SVGIG (reference sequence). This CDR3 region has 15 residues. Unmatched junction bases numbered 11, after V lost 4 bases and J lost 5 bases.

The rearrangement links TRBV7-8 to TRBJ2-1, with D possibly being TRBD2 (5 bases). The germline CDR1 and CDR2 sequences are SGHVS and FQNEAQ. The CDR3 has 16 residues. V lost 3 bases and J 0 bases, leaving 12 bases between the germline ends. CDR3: CASSFYVANSYNEQFF. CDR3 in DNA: TGTGCCAGCAGCTTTTACGTAGCGAACTCCTACAATGAGCAGTTCTTC.

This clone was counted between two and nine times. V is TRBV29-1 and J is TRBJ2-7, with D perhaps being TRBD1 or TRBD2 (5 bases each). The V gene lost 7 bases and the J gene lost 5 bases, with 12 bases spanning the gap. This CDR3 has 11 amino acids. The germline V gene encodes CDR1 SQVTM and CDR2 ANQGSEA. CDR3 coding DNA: TGCAGCGCGGTCCGGGGACACGAGCAGTACTTC. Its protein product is CSAVRGHEQYF.

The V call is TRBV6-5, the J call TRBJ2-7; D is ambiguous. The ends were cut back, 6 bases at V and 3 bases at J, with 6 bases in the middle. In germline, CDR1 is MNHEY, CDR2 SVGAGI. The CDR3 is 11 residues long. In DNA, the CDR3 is TGTGCCAGCAGAGCCCGCTACGAGCAGTACTTC. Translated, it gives CASRARYEQYF.

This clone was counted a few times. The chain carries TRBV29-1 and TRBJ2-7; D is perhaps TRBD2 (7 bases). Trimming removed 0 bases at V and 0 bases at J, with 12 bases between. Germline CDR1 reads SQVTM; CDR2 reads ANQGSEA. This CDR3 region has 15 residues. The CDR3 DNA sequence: TGCAGCGTTGAAGATCGGAGGGGGGGCTCCTACGAGCAGTACTTC. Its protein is CSVEDRRGGSYEQYF.

The CDR3 region has the DNA TGTGCCAGCAAAATTGGGACGGCGAACACTGAAGCTTTCTTT. It translates to CASKIGTANTEAFF. The chain recombines TRBV6-5 with TRBJ1-1; tentative D call: TRBD1 (5 bases). The CDR3 sequence is 14 residues long. In germline, CDR1 is MNHEY, CDR2 SVGAGI. Trimming removed 7 bases at V and 1 base at J, with 13 bases between.

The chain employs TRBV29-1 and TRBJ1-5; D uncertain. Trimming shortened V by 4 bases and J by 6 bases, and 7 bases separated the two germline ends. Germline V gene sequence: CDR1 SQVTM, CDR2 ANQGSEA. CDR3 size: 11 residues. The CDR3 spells CSVGEVQPQHF. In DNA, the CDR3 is TGCAGCGTTGGCGAGGTTCAGCCCCAGCATTTT.

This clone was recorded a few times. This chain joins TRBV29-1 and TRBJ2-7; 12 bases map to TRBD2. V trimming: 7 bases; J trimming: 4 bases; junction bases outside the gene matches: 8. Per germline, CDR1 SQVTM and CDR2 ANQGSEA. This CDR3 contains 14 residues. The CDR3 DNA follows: TGCAGCGCGATGACTAGCGGGAGTATGTACGAGCAGTACTTC. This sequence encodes CSAMTSGSMYEQYF.

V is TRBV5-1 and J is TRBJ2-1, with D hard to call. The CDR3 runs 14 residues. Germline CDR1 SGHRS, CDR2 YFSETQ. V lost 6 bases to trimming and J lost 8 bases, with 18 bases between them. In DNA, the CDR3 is TGCGCCAGCAATTCCGTTGCTCTAAGGGATGAGCAGTTCTTC. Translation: CASNSVALRDEQFF.

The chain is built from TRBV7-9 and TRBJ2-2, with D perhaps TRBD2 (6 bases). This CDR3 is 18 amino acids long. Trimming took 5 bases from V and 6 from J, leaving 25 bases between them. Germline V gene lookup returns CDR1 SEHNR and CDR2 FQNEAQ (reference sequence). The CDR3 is CASSHGGWRPKLPGELFF. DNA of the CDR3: TGTGCCAGCAGCCATGGGGGGTGGCGGCCGAAGTTACCCGGGGAGCTGTTTTTT. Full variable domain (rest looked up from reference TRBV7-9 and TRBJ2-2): DTGVSQNPRHKITKRGQNVTFRCDPISEHNRLYWYRQTLGQGPEFLTYFQNEAQLEKSRLLSDRFSAERPKGSFSTLEIQRTEQGDSAMYLCASSHGGWRPKLPGELFFGEGSRLTVL.

The CDR3 here is CASSADYGYEQYF. In DNA, the CDR3 is TGCGCCAGCAGCGCAGACTACGGCTACGAGCAGTACTTC. The chain combines TRBV5-1 with TRBJ2-7; D possibly corresponds to TRBD2 (5 bases). This CDR3 is built from 13 residues. V was shortened by 4 bases and J by 3 bases, with 11 bases between the two germline ends. The germline V gene encodes CDR1 SGHRS and CDR2 YFSETQ.

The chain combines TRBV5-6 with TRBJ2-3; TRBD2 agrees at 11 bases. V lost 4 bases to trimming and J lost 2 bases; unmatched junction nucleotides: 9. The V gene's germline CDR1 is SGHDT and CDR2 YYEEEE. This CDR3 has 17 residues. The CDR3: CASSPASGRTFTDTQYF. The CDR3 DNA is TGTGCCAGCAGCCCGGCTAGCGGGAGGACATTCACAGATACGCAGTATTTT.

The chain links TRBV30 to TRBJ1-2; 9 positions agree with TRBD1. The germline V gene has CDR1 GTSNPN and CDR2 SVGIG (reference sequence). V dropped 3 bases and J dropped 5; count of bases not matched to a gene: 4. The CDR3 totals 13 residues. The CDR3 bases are TGTGCCTGGAGGGGGACAGGGTCTTATGGCTACACCTTC. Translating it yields CAWRGTGSYGYTF.

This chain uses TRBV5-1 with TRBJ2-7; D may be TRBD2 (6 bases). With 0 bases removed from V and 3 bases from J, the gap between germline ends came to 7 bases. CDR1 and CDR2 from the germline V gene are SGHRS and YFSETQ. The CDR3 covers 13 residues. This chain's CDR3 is CASSLGDFYEQYF. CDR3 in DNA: TGCGCCAGCAGCTTGGGGGACTTCTACGAGCAGTACTTC.

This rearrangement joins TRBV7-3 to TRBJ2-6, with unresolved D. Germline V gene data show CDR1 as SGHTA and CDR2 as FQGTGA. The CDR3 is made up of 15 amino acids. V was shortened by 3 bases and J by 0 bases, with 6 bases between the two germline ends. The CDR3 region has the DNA TGTGCCAGCAGCTTTACGAGCTCTGGGGCCAACGTCCTGACTTTC. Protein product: CASSFTSSGANVLTF.

CDR3 nucleotides: TGTGCCAGCAGTTCGCGTGGGCGGGAGGCAAACATTCAGTACTTC. Its translation: CASSSRGREANIQYF. This chain joins TRBV5-4 and TRBJ2-4, with 8 bases matching TRBD2. The CDR3 extends over 15 amino acids. Germline trimming cut 5 bases from V and 6 bases from J; bases unmatched to any gene: 10. Germline V gene lookup returns CDR1 SGHNT and CDR2 YYREEE (reference sequence).